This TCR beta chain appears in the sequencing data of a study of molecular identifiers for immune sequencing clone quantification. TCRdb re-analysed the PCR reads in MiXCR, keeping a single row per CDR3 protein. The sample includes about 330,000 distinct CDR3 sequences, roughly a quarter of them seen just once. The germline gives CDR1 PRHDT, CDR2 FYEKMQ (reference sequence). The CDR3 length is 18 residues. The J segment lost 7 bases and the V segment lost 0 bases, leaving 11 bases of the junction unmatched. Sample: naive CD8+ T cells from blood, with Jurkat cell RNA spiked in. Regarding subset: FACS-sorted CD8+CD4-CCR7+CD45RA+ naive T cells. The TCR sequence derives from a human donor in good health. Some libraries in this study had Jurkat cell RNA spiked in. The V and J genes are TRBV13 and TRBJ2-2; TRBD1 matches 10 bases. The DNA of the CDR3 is TGTGCCAGCAGCTTAGGGAGGATACGGGACAGGGGAGACGGGGAGCTGTTTTTT. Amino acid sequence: CASSLGRIRDRGDGELFF.